This entry lists 30 T cell receptor beta chains sequenced from one sample in a study of cytomegalovirus exposure and HLA in healthy donors. The primer mix had 60 Vbeta and 13 Jbeta primers. Clones were read by immunoSEQ multiplex PCR, and TCRdb kept only the in-frame ones, dropping some. The sample comprises some 140,000 clones, roughly 80% of which are singletons, and more than 3% rests with the top ten. Sequencing was done on a sample of PBMCs. Receptor source: a female donor in good health and CMV-seronegative.

The chain is built from TRBV15 and TRBJ1-1, with TRBD1 matching 8 bases. The CDR3 has 16 amino acids. V dropped 7 bases and J dropped 3; count of bases not matched to a gene: 13. Per the germline V gene, CDR1 is LNHNV and CDR2 is YYDKDF (reference sequence). CDR3 nucleotides: TGTGCCACCAAGACAGGGGTGGGTTATAGGGACACTGAAGCTTTCTTT. The encoded protein is CATKTGVGYRDTEAFF.

On this clone itself: Different DNA sequences within this sample yield the same CDR3. This rearrangement joins TRBV7-2 to TRBJ1-2; no definite D call. V was clipped by 2 bases and J by 0 bases, with 4 bases between them. CDR3 size: 13 residues. Germline CDR1 reads SGHTA; CDR2 reads FQGNSA. CDR3 bases: TGTGCCAGCAGCTTAACAGCTAACTATGGCTACACCTTC. Translated: CASSLTANYGYTF. The full variable domain, its missing parts supplied by reference TRBV7-2 and TRBJ1-2, is GAGVSQSPSNKVTEKGKDVELRCDPISGHTALYWYRQSLGQGLEFLIYFQGNSAPDKSGLPSDRFSAERTGGSVSTLTIQRTQQEDSAVYLCASSLTANYGYTFGSGTRLTVV.

This chain links TRBV6-5 with TRBJ2-2; D may be TRBD2 (6 bases). The V gene lost 2 bases and the J gene lost 5 bases, with 12 bases spanning the gap. The CDR3 contains 15 residues. Germline assignment: CDR1 MNHEY and CDR2 SVGAGI. Here the CDR3 reads CASSYLGGWTGELFF. The CDR3 coding sequence is TGTGCCAGCAGTTACCTGGGGGGTTGGACCGGGGAGCTGTTTTTT.

The rearrangement uses TRBV18 and TRBJ2-1, with TRBD2 matching over 9 bases. The CDR3 extends over 22 amino acids. Germline CDR1 reads KGHSH; CDR2 reads LQKENI. Trimming cost V 1 base and J 1 base; bases outside gene matches: 20. The chain's CDR3 is CASSPRRGRVAGDSKSYNEQFF. In DNA form, the CDR3 reads TGTGCCAGCTCACCACGGAGGGGGCGGGTAGCGGGGGACAGTAAATCCTACAATGAGCAGTTCTTC.

The chain recombines TRBV5-5 with TRBJ1-2; D is perhaps TRBD1 (5 bases). Germline-derived CDR1 and CDR2 are SGHKS and YYEKEE (reference sequence). This CDR3 has 14 residues. The V and J ends lost 0 bases and 4 bases respectively, with 10 bases between them. The CDR3 reads CASSLVAGSYGYTF. In DNA form, the CDR3 reads TGTGCCAGCAGCTTGGTGGCAGGGTCCTATGGCTACACCTTC. Full variable domain (outside the CDR3, taken from reference TRBV5-5 and TRBJ1-2): DAGVTQSPTHLIKTRGQQVTLRCSPISGHKSVSWYQQVLGQGPQFIFQYYEKEERGRGNFPDRFSARQFPNYSSELNVNALLLGDSALYLCASSLVAGSYGYTFGSGTRLTVV.

The gene calls are TRBV7-2 and TRBJ2-7, with 7 bases aligning to TRBD2. This CDR3 has 14 amino acids. The ends lost 0 bases at V and 3 bases at J; junction bases unmatched: 2. Looked up from germline, CDR1 is SGHTA and CDR2 is FQGNSA. The CDR3 loop reads CASSLAGGGYEQYF. CDR3 sequence (DNA): TGTGCCAGCAGCTTAGCGGGGGGGGGCTACGAGCAGTACTTC.

This clone has a single count. This rearrangement joins TRBV27 to TRBJ2-7; 9 nucleotides agree with TRBD1. The CDR3 is 15 residues long. V was clipped by 3 bases and J by 7 bases; unmatched bases: 10. Looked up from germline, CDR1 is MNHEY and CDR2 is SMNVEV (reference sequence). The CDR3 here is CASSLHRDRANEQYF. The CDR3, as DNA: TGTGCCAGCAGTTTGCACCGGGACAGGGCGAATGAGCAGTACTTC.

This clone was counted between two and nine times. The chain has TRBV27 and TRBJ1-4; 9 bases align to TRBD1. Germline CDR1 MNHEY, CDR2 SMNVEV (reference sequence). CDR3 length: 14 residues. V gave up 5 bases and J gave up 7 bases; unmatched junction bases: 5. Here the CDR3 reads CASSPGQGTEKLFF. CDR3 DNA sequence: TGTGCCAGCAGTCCCGGACAGGGGACTGAAAAACTGTTTTTT.

V usage is TRBV20-1 and J usage is TRBJ1-1, with 7 bases identical to TRBD1. This CDR3 spans 10 amino acids. V lost 5 bases to trimming and J lost 9 bases; unmatched junction nucleotides: 3. Germline V gene sequence: CDR1 DFQATT, CDR2 SNEGSKA (reference sequence). CDR3 residues: CSAHRGKAFF. In DNA form, the CDR3 reads TGCAGTGCTCACAGGGGTAAAGCTTTCTTT.

The chain is built from TRBV6-1 and TRBJ1-6; 7 nucleotides line up with TRBD1. There are 14 residues in the CDR3. V shed 4 bases, J shed 10 bases, and the junction held 7 bases outside the gene matches. Per the germline V gene, CDR1 is MNHNS and CDR2 is SASEGT. For the CDR3, the DNA is TGTGCCAGCAGTGCTGACAGGGATTTCTCACCCCTCCACTTT. This encodes CASSADRDFSPLHF.

The CDR3 bases are TGTGCCAGCAGTACTATAGCGGGAGATGACATTCAGTACTTC. It specifies CASSTIAGDDIQYF. The chain carries TRBV27 and TRBJ2-4, with 9 bases lining up with TRBD2. Germline V gives CDR1 MNHEY, CDR2 SMNVEV (reference sequence). V lost 5 bases to trimming and J lost 8 bases; unmatched junction nucleotides: 7. The CDR3 contains 14 residues.

Turning to this clone: Mismatch with germline at one junction end may stem from a read error. V gene TRBV7-9 combines with J gene TRBJ2-7; TRBD1 agrees at 10 bases. Germline loops: CDR1 SEHNR, CDR2 FQNEAQ (reference sequence). The CDR3 runs 14 residues. For the CDR3, the DNA is TGTTCCAGCAGAGGGACAGGGGCCCTCCACGAGCAGTACTTC. Its translation is CSSRGTGALHEQYF. Full variable domain (rest looked up from reference TRBV7-9 and TRBJ2-7): DTGVSQNPRHKITKRGQNVTFRCDPISEHNRLYWYRQTLGQGPEFLTYFQNEAQLEKSRLLSDRFSAERPKGSFSTLEIQRTEQGDSAMYLCSSRGTGALHEQYFGPGTRLTVT.

This clone was picked up one time. The chain links TRBV10-1 to TRBJ2-2; possibly TRBD2 for D (6 bases). Trimming removed 6 bases at V and 5 bases at J, with 16 bases between. This CDR3 is built from 15 residues. Germline loops: CDR1 WNHNN, CDR2 SYGVQD (reference sequence). The CDR3 sequence is CASSPGGAGTGELFF. The CDR3 DNA reads TGCGCCAGCAGCCCCGGGGGTGCTGGGACCGGGGAGCTGTTTTTT.

The J gene is TRBJ2-1, the V gene TRBV5-4; 9 bases line up with TRBD2. The germline gives CDR1 SGHNT, CDR2 YYREEE (reference sequence). Unmatched junction bases numbered 5, after V lost 4 bases and J lost 0 bases. CDR3 length: 16 amino acids. In nucleotides, the CDR3 is TGTGCCAGCAGCCTTAGCGGGAGTCCCTCCTACAATGAGCAGTTCTTC. Translated: CASSLSGSPSYNEQFF.

The chain is built from TRBV9 and TRBJ1-2, with D maybe TRBD1 (6 bases). Germline V gene lookup returns CDR1 SGDLS and CDR2 YYNGEE. V was pared by 2 bases and J by 4 bases, with 9 bases between. This CDR3 spans 13 amino acids. CDR3 DNA sequence: TGTGCCAGCAGCGTGACAGGTAGCTATGGCTACACCTTC. Its translation: CASSVTGSYGYTF.

This rearrangement joins TRBV9 to TRBJ1-2; D unresolved. Germline assignment: CDR1 SGDLS and CDR2 YYNGEE. This CDR3 contains 16 residues. Trimming took 2 bases from V and 4 from J, leaving 18 bases between them. Here the CDR3 reads CASSVSSNRLSYGYTF. The CDR3 DNA reads TGTGCCAGCAGCGTCAGTAGCAATCGCCTCTCCTATGGCTACACCTTC.

The gene calls are TRBV13 and TRBJ1-3; D uncertain. This CDR3 is built from 14 residues. The V end lost 3 bases, the J end lost 2 bases, and 8 bases lay between the germline ends. CDR1 is PRHDT and CDR2 is FYEKMQ in the germline V gene (reference sequence). The CDR3 coding sequence is TGTGCCAGCAGCTTGGGCCAAGCTGGAAACACCATATATTTT. Amino acid sequence: CASSLGQAGNTIYF.

CDR3 amino acids: CASSLDRGGEAFF. The CDR3 nucleotides read TGTGCCAGCTCCCTGGACAGGGGAGGTGAAGCTTTCTTT. The rearrangement links TRBV18 to TRBJ1-1, with 9 bases fitting TRBD1. This CDR3 is 13 amino acids long. Germline CDR1 and CDR2: KGHSH and LQKENI. J lost 7 bases, V lost 6 bases, and 6 bases had no gene match.

CDR3 amino acids: CACHELEGEFF. CDR3 sequence (DNA): TGTGCCTGTCATGAGCTAGAAGGGGAGTTCTTC. V and J are TRBV30 and TRBJ2-1; a weak D match, TRBD1 (5 bases). The V gene lost 6 bases and the J gene lost 14 bases, with 17 bases spanning the gap. This CDR3 region has 11 residues. Germline assignment: CDR1 GTSNPN and CDR2 SVGIG (reference sequence).

The rearrangement joins TRBV29-1 to TRBJ1-3; D is undetermined. CDR1 is SQVTM and CDR2 is ANQGSEA in the germline V gene. The CDR3 has 13 amino acids. V was cut by 6 bases and J by 0 bases, with 9 bases left in between. CDR3 region: CSVEGFSGNTIYF. The DNA for the CDR3 is TGCAGCGTCGAGGGCTTCTCTGGAAACACCATATATTTT.

CDR3 sequence: CASSQERVAYEQYF. The CDR3 DNA is TGCGCCAGCAGCCAAGAGCGGGTAGCCTACGAGCAGTACTTC. V usage is TRBV4-3 and J usage is TRBJ2-7; D perhaps matches TRBD2 (5 bases). The V and J ends lost 0 bases and 2 bases respectively, with 8 bases between them. The CDR3 is 14 amino acids. Per the germline V gene, CDR1 is LGHNA and CDR2 is YSLEER.

J is TRBJ2-1 and V is TRBV29-1, with 15 bases that match TRBD2. Trimming at V came to 6 bases and at J to 5 bases, leaving 2 bases not matched to a gene. The V gene's germline CDR1 is SQVTM and CDR2 ANQGSEA. The CDR3 is 14 residues long. The CDR3 loop reads CSVRTSGRDNEQFF. CDR3 bases: TGCAGCGTCCGGACTAGCGGGAGGGACAATGAGCAGTTCTTC.

This chain joins TRBV30 and TRBJ1-5; unclear D gene. The CDR3 has 14 amino acids. Trimming stripped 5 bases from V and 0 bases from J, with 11 bases between. Germline V gives CDR1 GTSNPN, CDR2 SVGIG (reference sequence). As DNA, the CDR3 is TGTGCCTGGTACTGGGAGAATAGCAATCAGCCCCAGCATTTT. It translates to CAWYWENSNQPQHF.

The chain links TRBV9 to TRBJ2-2, with unresolved D. The CDR3 sequence is 12 residues long. CDR1 SGDLS and CDR2 YYNGEE come from the germline V gene. V was cut by 4 bases and J by 5 bases, with 6 bases left in between. CDR3 bases: TGTGCCAGCAGCCCGCAGACCGGGGAGCTGTTTTTT. This codes for CASSPQTGELFF.

The chain couples TRBV5-5 to TRBJ2-7, with D unresolved. V was pared by 0 bases and J by 5 bases, with 15 bases between. Germline loops: CDR1 SGHKS, CDR2 YYEKEE (reference sequence). This CDR3 is 15 amino acids long. CDR3 nucleotide sequence: TGTGCCAGCAGCTTGGGGGCCCCAGATGTCGACGAGCAGTACTTC. It yields the protein CASSLGAPDVDEQYF.

This sequence joins TRBV5-5 and TRBJ2-7; 8 bases align to TRBD1. J lost 4 bases, V lost 2 bases, and 8 bases had no gene match. CDR3 length: 15 amino acids. Germline CDR1 is SGHKS and CDR2 is YYEKEE (reference sequence). CDR3 protein: CASSFAPTGAYEQYF. The CDR3 nucleotides are TGTGCCAGCAGCTTCGCGCCGACAGGGGCTTACGAGCAGTACTTC. Complete variable domain (other parts from reference TRBV5-5 and TRBJ2-7): DAGVTQSPTHLIKTRGQQVTLRCSPISGHKSVSWYQQVLGQGPQFIFQYYEKEERGRGNFPDRFSARQFPNYSSELNVNALLLGDSALYLCASSFAPTGAYEQYFGPGTRLTVT.

The rearrangement joins TRBV5-4 to TRBJ1-1; D remains unclear. Germline assignment: CDR1 SGHNT and CDR2 YYREEE (reference sequence). This CDR3 comprises 12 residues. Trimming pared 2 bases from V and 3 bases from J, leaving 5 bases between. CDR3 nucleotides: TGTGCCAGCAGCTTTTCCGACACTGAAGCTTTCTTT. It codes for CASSFSDTEAFF. Together with reference TRBV5-4 and TRBJ1-1, the CDR3 gives the full variable domain: ETGVTQSPTHLIKTRGQQVTLRCSSQSGHNTVSWYQQALGQGPQFIFQYYREEENGRGNFPPRFSGLQFPNYSSELNVNALELDDSALYLCASSFSDTEAFFGQGTRLTVV.

This clone was picked up one time. CDR3 amino acids: CASAIGGGEQYF. In DNA form, the CDR3 reads TGTGCTAGTGCCATTGGGGGGGGCGAGCAGTACTTC. The chain couples TRBV12-5 to TRBJ2-7, with 7 bases that match TRBD2. The CDR3 has 12 amino acids. With V trimmed by 7 bases and J by 6 bases, 6 bases remained unmatched. Germline V gene lookup returns CDR1 LGHNT and CDR2 FRNRAP.

About this clone itself: The junction and the germline gene differ at one end; a read error may be behind it. The gene calls are TRBV7-9 and TRBJ1-4, with 7 bases fitting TRBD1. CDR1 and CDR2 from the germline V gene are SEHNR and FQNEAQ (reference sequence). The CDR3 sequence is 16 residues long. CDR3 loop: CSSSLGTRGTNEKLFF. The DNA of the CDR3 is TGTTCCAGCAGCTTAGGGACCAGGGGGACTAATGAAAAACTGTTTTTT. The full variable domain, in which reference TRBV7-9 and TRBJ1-4 provide the parts outside the CDR3, is DTGVSQNPRHKITKRGQNVTFRCDPISEHNRLYWYRQTLGQGPEFLTYFQNEAQLEKSRLLSDRFSAERPKGSFSTLEIQRTEQGDSAMYLCSSSLGTRGTNEKLFFGSGTQLSVL.

In its sample, this clone was seen once. The chain couples TRBV4-3 to TRBJ2-2; 10 bases fit TRBD1. Germline V gene data show CDR1 as LGHNA and CDR2 as YSLEER. Trimming cost V 2 bases and J 5 bases; bases outside gene matches: 5. The CDR3 spans 16 residues. The CDR3 DNA reads as TGCGCCAGCAGCCAACAGGGGACAGGGGTTACCGGGGAGCTGTTTTTT. Residues: CASSQQGTGVTGELFF.